This T cell receptor (beta chain) was obtained from a study of blood T cell repertoires in COVID-19. In the study overall: COVID-19 samples collected from the United States, Italy and Spain covered acute and convalescent phases.

The protocol was immunoSEQ multiplex PCR, while the TCRdb copy is restricted to in-frame clones and leaves out a portion. The table records about 110,000 clones, over 80% of them present only once. CDR1 GTSNPN and CDR2 SVGIG come from the germline V gene (reference sequence). V shed 0 bases and J shed 8 bases, with 10 bases lying between them. The CDR3 extends over 13 amino acids. This rearrangement joins TRBV30 to TRBJ1-4; tentative D call: TRBD1 (5 bases). Sample: peripheral blood. The receptor was isolated from a woman in her forties or fifties with acute or convalescent COVID-19. CDR3 DNA sequence: TGTGCCTGGAGTGTACCCCGGGGGGAAAAACTGTTTTTT. The encoded protein is CAWSVPRGEKLFF. Based on the CDR3 plus reference TRBV30 and TRBJ1-4, the full variable domain is SQTIHQWPATLVQPVGSPLSLECTVEGTSNPNLYWYRQAAGRGLQLLFYSVGIGQISSEVPQNLSASRPQDRQFILSSKKLLLSDSGFYLCAWSVPRGEKLFFGSGTQLSVL.